One T cell receptor beta chain is described in this entry. Trimming removed 1 base at V and 4 bases at J, with 16 bases between. The CDR3 has 16 residues. Germline CDR1 is SGHRS and CDR2 is YFSETQ. Sequencing was performed with immunoSEQ multiplex PCR; in TCRdb, only in-frame clones are kept and a portion is missing. Here the sample spans some 58,000 clones, about 95% being singletons. The data belong to a study of technical replicates of blood from a few donors. The sequencing input was T cells isolated from PBMCs. The TCR sequence derives from a human donor in good health. V gene TRBV5-1 combines with J gene TRBJ2-3; perhaps TRBD1 as D (6 bases). The CDR3 nucleotides read TGCGCCAGCAGCTTGTCTGAGGGGGAAGGGTCAGATACGCAGTATTTT. Amino acids: CASSLSEGEGSDTQYF. The full variable domain, its missing parts supplied by reference TRBV5-1 and TRBJ2-3, is KAGVTQTPRYLIKTRGQQVTLSCSPISGHRSVSWYQQTPGQGLQFLFEYFSETQRNKGNFPGRFSGRQFSNSRSEMNVSTLELGDSALYLCASSLSEGEGSDTQYFGPGTRLTVL.